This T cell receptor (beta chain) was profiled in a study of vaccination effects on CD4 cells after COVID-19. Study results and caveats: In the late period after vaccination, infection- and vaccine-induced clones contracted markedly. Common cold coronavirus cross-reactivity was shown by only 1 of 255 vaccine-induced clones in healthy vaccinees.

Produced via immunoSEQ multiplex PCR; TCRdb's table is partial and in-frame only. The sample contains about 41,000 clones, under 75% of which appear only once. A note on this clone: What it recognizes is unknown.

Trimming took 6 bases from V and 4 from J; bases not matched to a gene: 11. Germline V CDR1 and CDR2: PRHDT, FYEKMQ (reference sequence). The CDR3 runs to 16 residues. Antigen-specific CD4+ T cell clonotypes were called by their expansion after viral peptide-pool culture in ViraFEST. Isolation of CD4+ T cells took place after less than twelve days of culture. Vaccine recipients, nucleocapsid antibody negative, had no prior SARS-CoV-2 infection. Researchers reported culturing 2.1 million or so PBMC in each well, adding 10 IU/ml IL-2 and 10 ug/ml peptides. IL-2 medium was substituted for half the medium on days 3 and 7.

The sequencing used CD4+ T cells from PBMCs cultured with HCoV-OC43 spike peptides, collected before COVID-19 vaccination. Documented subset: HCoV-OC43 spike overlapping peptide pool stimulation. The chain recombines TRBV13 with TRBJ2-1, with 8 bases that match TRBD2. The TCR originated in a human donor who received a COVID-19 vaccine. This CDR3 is CASSPLSGGSYNEQFF. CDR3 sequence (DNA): TGTGCCAGCAGTCCACTAAGCGGGGGATCATACAATGAGCAGTTCTTC.